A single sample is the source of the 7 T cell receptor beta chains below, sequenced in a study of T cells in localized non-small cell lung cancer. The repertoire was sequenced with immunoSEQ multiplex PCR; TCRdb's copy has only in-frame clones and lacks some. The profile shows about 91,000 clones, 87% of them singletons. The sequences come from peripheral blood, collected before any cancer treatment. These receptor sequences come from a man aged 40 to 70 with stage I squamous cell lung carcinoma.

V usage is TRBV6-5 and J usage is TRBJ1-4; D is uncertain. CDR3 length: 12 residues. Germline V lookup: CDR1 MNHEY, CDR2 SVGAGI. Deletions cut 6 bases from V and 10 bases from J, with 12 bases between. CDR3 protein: CASSSESGKLFF. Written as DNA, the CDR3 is TGTGCCAGCAGCTCGGAGTCCGGAAAACTGTTTTTT.

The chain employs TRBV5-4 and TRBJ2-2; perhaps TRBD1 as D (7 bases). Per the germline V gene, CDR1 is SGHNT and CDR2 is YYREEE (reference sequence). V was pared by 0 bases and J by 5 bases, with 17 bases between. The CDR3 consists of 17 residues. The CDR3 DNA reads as TGTGCCAGCAGCTTGGTCGGGGGACAGCCCGGGACCGGGGAGCTGTTTTTT. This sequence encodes CASSLVGGQPGTGELFF.

Here the CDR3 DNA reads TGTGCCTGGAAGGTTGGGGGCAGCAATCAGCCCCAGCATTTT. Amino acids: CAWKVGGSNQPQHF. This rearrangement joins TRBV30 to TRBJ1-5; possible D gene TRBD1, 6 bases. The CDR3 sequence is 14 residues long. CDR1 is GTSNPN, CDR2 SVGIG, per germline (reference sequence). Between the trimmed V and J ends, which lost 4 bases and 1 base, there was a span of 11 bases.

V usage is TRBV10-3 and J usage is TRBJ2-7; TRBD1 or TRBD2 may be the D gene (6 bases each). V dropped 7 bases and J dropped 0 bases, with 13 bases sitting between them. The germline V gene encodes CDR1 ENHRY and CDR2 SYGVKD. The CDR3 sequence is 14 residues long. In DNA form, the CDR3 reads TGTGCCATCAACGAGGGGGGCCCCTCCTACGAGCAGTACTTC. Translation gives CAINEGGPSYEQYF.

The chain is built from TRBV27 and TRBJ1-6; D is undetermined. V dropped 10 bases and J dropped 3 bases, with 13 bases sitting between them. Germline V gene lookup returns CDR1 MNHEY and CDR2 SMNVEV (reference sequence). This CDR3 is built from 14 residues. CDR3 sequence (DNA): TGTGCCACCGGGAGAGGGATCTATAATTCACCCCTCCACTTT. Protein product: CATGRGIYNSPLHF.

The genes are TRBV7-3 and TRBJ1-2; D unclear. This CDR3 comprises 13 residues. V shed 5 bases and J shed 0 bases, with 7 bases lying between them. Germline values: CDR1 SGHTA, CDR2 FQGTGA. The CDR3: CASSPLPNYGYTF. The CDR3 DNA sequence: TGTGCCAGCAGCCCCCTTCCTAACTATGGCTACACCTTC.

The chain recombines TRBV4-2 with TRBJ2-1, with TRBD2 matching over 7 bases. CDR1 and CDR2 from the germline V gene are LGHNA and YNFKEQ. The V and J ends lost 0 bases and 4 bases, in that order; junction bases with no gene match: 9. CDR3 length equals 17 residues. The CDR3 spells CASSQDTYSGDYNEQFF. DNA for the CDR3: TGTGCCAGCAGCCAAGATACGTACAGCGGGGATTACAATGAGCAGTTCTTC.